Detailed here is one T cell receptor beta chain. The method was immunoSEQ multiplex PCR; TCRdb's version includes in-frame clones alone and lacks a portion of them. The sample lists roughly 2 million clones, 85% to 95% occurring once. Losses at the gene ends were 5 bases for V and 2 bases for J; bases not matched to a gene: 7. The CDR3 is 15 amino acids. Germline CDR1 SGHAT, CDR2 FQNNGV. This specimen comes from a study of shared clonotypes between healthy human individuals. Those who donated were healthy HIV-negative adults, with no recent acute infections or vaccinations reported. This TCR derives from a man younger than 30 in good health. Sequencing used naive CD4+ T cells sorted from blood. Specified subset: CD45RA+ positively selected. The rearrangement joins TRBV11-2 to TRBJ1-1; 8 nucleotides align to TRBD1. The CDR3 protein is CASSARGQANTEAFF. CDR3 coding DNA: TGTGCCAGCAGCGCTCGGGGACAGGCTAACACTGAAGCTTTCTTT.